Shown below are 10 T cell receptor beta chains from a single sample sequenced in a study of T cell responses to AZD1222 COVID-19 vaccine. Produced via immunoSEQ multiplex PCR; TCRdb's table is partial and in-frame only. The table has 120,000 to 150,000 clones, around 83% seen once. The sequencing here drew on peripheral blood, taken on day 0 of MenACWY control vaccination. Receptors originate from an adult in good health.

J is TRBJ1-2 and V is TRBV4-2; tentative D call: TRBD1 (6 bases). The CDR3 consists of 15 residues. Trimming removed 3 bases from V and 4 bases from J, with 15 bases in between. Germline lookup yields CDR1 LGHNA and CDR2 YNFKEQ. The CDR3 loop is CASSQTEGGRYGYTF. The CDR3 bases are TGTGCCAGCAGCCAGACTGAAGGGGGGCGCTATGGCTACACCTTC.

The rearrangement uses TRBV19 and TRBJ1-2, with 9 bases that match TRBD1. The CDR3 contains 13 residues. The germline CDR1 and CDR2 sequences are LNHDA and SQIVND (reference sequence). CDR3 DNA: TGTGCAGCGTCCGGACAGGGGACTTATGGCTACACCTTC. It specifies CAASGQGTYGYTF.

This chain links TRBV5-4 with TRBJ1-6; no reliable D call. V shed 4 bases and J shed 0 bases, with 20 bases lying between them. The germline V gene has CDR1 SGHNT and CDR2 YYREEE (reference sequence). This CDR3 region has 19 residues. This CDR3 is CASSPRVGTVSSYNSPLHF. The CDR3 coding sequence is TGTGCCAGCAGCCCGAGGGTCGGTACGGTGAGCTCCTATAATTCACCCCTCCACTTT.

This clone showed up just once. The V and J genes are TRBV24-1 and TRBJ1-1; D gene uncertain. Between the trimmed V and J ends, which lost 3 bases and 4 bases, there was a span of 8 bases. The length of the CDR3 is 13 residues. Germline V lookup: CDR1 KGHDR, CDR2 SFDVKD. CDR3 DNA sequence: TGTGCCACCAGTGATCGGGAGCGCACTGAAGCTTTCTTT. It specifies CATSDRERTEAFF.

The V and J genes are TRBV6-6 and TRBJ1-1; weak D call: TRBD1 (6 bases). Germline lookup yields CDR1 MNHNY and CDR2 SVGAGI (reference sequence). CDR3 length: 12 residues. V was pared by 7 bases and J by 4 bases, with 10 bases between. The DNA for the CDR3 is TGTGCCAGCACCCCCAGGGGCACTGAAGCTTTCTTT. Its protein product is CASTPRGTEAFF.

V is TRBV28 and J is TRBJ1-5; no firm D call. V was clipped by 5 bases and J by 0 bases, with 14 bases between them. Germline CDR1 and CDR2: MDHEN and SYDVKM. There are 16 residues in the CDR3. CDR3 region: CASSEGRKGSNQPQHF. CDR3 nucleotides: TGTGCCAGCAGTGAAGGGAGGAAAGGTAGCAATCAGCCCCAGCATTTT.

This chain uses TRBV5-1 with TRBJ1-1; D is unresolved. Trimming stripped 4 bases from V and 10 bases from J, with 26 bases between. CDR1 and CDR2 from the germline V gene are SGHRS and YFSETQ. The CDR3 spans 16 residues. The chain's CDR3 is CASSPVMGGLGGGAFF. The CDR3 DNA sequence: TGCGCCAGCAGCCCCGTGATGGGCGGTTTGGGAGGAGGAGCTTTCTTT.

This chain joins TRBV6-5 and TRBJ2-5; D call uncertain. This CDR3 is 12 amino acids long. Per the germline V gene, CDR1 is MNHEY and CDR2 is SVGAGI. V was cut by 2 bases and J by 3 bases, with 4 bases left in between. The CDR3 DNA reads as TGTGCCAGCAGTTACGGGGAAGAGACCCAGTACTTC. Translating gives CASSYGEETQYF.

The V and J genes are TRBV6-2 or TRBV6-3 and TRBJ2-2; D unclear. The CDR3 is 14 amino acids. The V gene lost 0 bases and the J gene lost 7 bases, with 9 bases spanning the gap. CDR1 MNHEY and CDR2 SVGEGT come from the germline V gene. The CDR3 coding sequence is TGTGCCAGCAGTTACTCGAGTAGCTTCGGGGAGCTGTTTTTT. Translation: CASSYSSSFGELFF.

The V gene is TRBV12-5, the J gene TRBJ2-1, with 7 bases matching TRBD2. Germline CDR1 is LGHNT and CDR2 is FRNRAP. The V and J ends lost 6 bases and 6 bases, in that order; junction bases with no gene match: 11. The CDR3 extends over 15 amino acids. CDR3 in DNA: TGTGCTAGTGGCCTCCAGAGACTAGCCCTCAATGAGCAGTTCTTC. This translates into CASGLQRLALNEQFF.